This is a list of T cell receptor beta chains from one sample in a study of blood T cells in healthy people across ages. Each CDR3 protein is one row after TCRdb ran MiXCR on the 5' RACE reads. The sample has 780,000 or so distinct CDR3 sequences; about 53% are singletons. Specimen: blood. Receptors originate from a man older than 75 in good health. Each CDR3 is given with its conserved first and last residue. The D gene is left open where the match is weak. Size is omitted from some rows. Given values are once, few, many or a class for expanded clones.

size	V	J	D	DNA	CDR3
NA	TRBV5-1	TRBJ2-7	TRBD1	TGCGCCAGCAGCTTACCTTTTGGACAGGGCGGTGCCTACGAGCAGTACTTC	CASSLPFGQGGAYEQYF
few	TRBV29-1	TRBJ2-7	TRBD1	TGCAGCGTGTCCGGGACAGTCCTCTCCTACGAGCAGTACTTC	CSVSGTVLSYEQYF
NA	TRBV12-3/TRBV12-4	TRBJ1-4	NA	TGTGCCAGCAGTTTAGGATACCGTAGTAATGAAAAACTGTTTTTT	CASSLGYRSNEKLFF
NA	TRBV5-1	TRBJ2-1	NA	TGCGCCAGCAGCAGCACTGGGGCGGCATGGCAGTTCTTC	CASSSTGAAWQFF
once	TRBV7-6	TRBJ2-1	NA	TGTGCCAGCAGCGCGGAGCCTTCCACCTACGAGCAGTTCTTC	CASSAEPSTYEQFF
few	TRBV29-1	TRBJ1-1	NA	TGCAGCGTTGGCCGGGACACCCGAAACACTGAAGCTTTCTTT	CSVGRDTRNTEAFF
NA	TRBV28	TRBJ2-3	NA	TGTGCCATAACCCCCCCCGGGGCGGGCACAGATACGCAGTATTTT	CAITPPGAGTDTQYF
once	TRBV7-2	TRBJ2-2	NA	TGTGCCAGCAGGGGGTTTCGAGCCACCGGGGAGCTGTTTTTT	CASRGFRATGELFF
once	TRBV20-1	TRBJ2-1	TRBD2	TGCAGTGCTAGAAGTGGACTAGCGGGACCCTACAATGAGCAGTTCTTC	CSARSGLAGPYNEQFF
NA	TRBV12-3/TRBV12-4	TRBJ2-1	NA	TGTGCCAGCAGTTCACAAACAGGGCATTCAACTTACAATGAGCAGTTCTTC	CASSSQTGHSTYNEQFF
NA	TRBV4-1	TRBJ2-3	TRBD1	TGCGCCAGCAGCCAGCAACAGGGGAGATACGCGTATTTT	CASSQQQGRYAYF
few	TRBV20-1	TRBJ1-6	NA	TGCAGTGCTAGTATCACGCAGGGTTCAAATTCACCCCTCCACTTT	CSASITQGSNSPLHF
NA	TRBV24-1	TRBJ2-5	NA	TGTGCCACCAGTGATTTTGAGGGTAGGGTGGAGACCCAGTACTTC	CATSDFEGRVETQYF
NA	TRBV12-3/TRBV12-4	TRBJ2-1	TRBD2	TGTGCCAGCAGTTTAATGGTAGCGGGAGCCAATGAGCAGTTCTTC	CASSLMVAGANEQFF
NA	TRBV29-1	TRBJ2-1	TRBD2	TGCAGCGTTGAAGAGCCTTCGACTAGCTTCGCCTACAATGAGCAGTTCTTC	CSVEEPSTSFAYNEQFF
few	TRBV7-6	TRBJ2-5	TRBD2	TGTGCCAGCAGCTTAGGGGTAGCGGGAGGCCAAGAGACCCAGTACTTC	CASSLGVAGGQETQYF
NA	TRBV3-1	TRBJ1-5	TRBD1	TGTGCCAGCAGCCCGGGACAGCTCAATCAGCCCCAGCATTTT	CASSPGQLNQPQHF
NA	TRBV3-1	TRBJ2-4	NA	TGTGCCAGCAGCTCCGAAGGGTACATTCAGTACTTC	CASSSEGYIQYF
few	TRBV20-1	TRBJ2-7	NA	TGCAGTGCTAGAGATCCGGCCCACTACGAGCAGTACTTC	CSARDPAHYEQYF
NA	TRBV21-1	TRBJ2-7	NA	TGTGCCAGCAGCAAAGTAGCCAGGGGCTACGAGCAGTACTTC	CASSKVARGYEQYF
few	TRBV18	TRBJ2-1	TRBD2	TGTGCCAGCTCACCACCGGACACTACTAGCGGGAGTGATGAGCAGTTCTTC	CASSPPDTTSGSDEQFF
NA	TRBV9	TRBJ2-1	NA	TGTGCCAGCGGCGTCGGGGAGAGTTTCTACAATGAGCAGTTCTTC	CASGVGESFYNEQFF
NA	TRBV11-2	TRBJ2-3	NA	TGTGCCAGCAGCTTTGAACGTGGGAGGCACAGATACGCGTATTTT	CASSFERGRHRYAYF
few	TRBV6-1	TRBJ1-2	TRBD1	TGTGCCAGCAGTCACAGGGGTAATGGCTACACCTTC	CASSHRGNGYTF
few	TRBV29-1	TRBJ1-2	NA	TGCAGCGTTGAAGAGAGGACACGCTATGGCTACACCTTC	CSVEERTRYGYTF
few	TRBV7-9	TRBJ2-5	TRBD1	TGTGCCAGCAGCAGAGGGACAGGGCGAGAACAAGAGACCCAGTACTTC	CASSRGTGREQETQYF
NA	TRBV20-1	TRBJ2-4	NA	TGCAGTGCACAGCCGGGTTTCCTTCTAGCCAAAAACATTCAGTACTTC	CSAQPGFLLAKNIQYF
NA	TRBV25-1	TRBJ1-4	NA	TGTGCCAGCAGTGAGCAGGGAGGGAACGAAAAACTGTTTTTT	CASSEQGGNEKLFF
NA	TRBV5-1	TRBJ2-3	NA	TGCGCCAGCAGCCCGCGTGGAGGGAGATACGCGTATTTT	CASSPRGGRYAYF